This T cell receptor beta chain came from a study of beta chain features in type 1 diabetes. TCRB transcripts that were expressed got sequenced, as all of the isolated RNA had been reverse transcribed. TCRdb's table, derived via immunoSEQ multiplex PCR, lists solely in-frame clones and lacks some. The sample yields hundreds of thousands of clones, more than 13% seen once. This clone was seen a handful of times. The antigen is undetermined. Study-wide results and caveats: Researchers report that Type 1 diabetes patients had moderately but significantly shorter TCRB CDR3s across all four CD4+ subsets.

This clonotype was sampled from a young man with type 1 diabetes. Sequenced input: naive CD4+ T cells from blood.

CDR3 sequence (DNA): TGTGCCAGCAGCTTATCCCGACTGGCTATTGATGAGCAGTTCTTC. Its translation: CASSLSRLAIDEQFF. V and J are TRBV7-9 and TRBJ2-1; D is unclear. V gave up 2 bases and J gave up 8 bases, with 16 bases separating them. Germline assignment: CDR1 SEHNR and CDR2 FQNEAQ (reference sequence). CDR3 length equals 15 residues.